This T cell receptor beta chain came from a study of T cells in Graves' hyperthyroidism and ophthalmopathy. Using RNA transcripts as the source, TCR beta CDR3 regions were amplified. HTBI primers were used for first-round RT-PCR of the TCR CDR3. TCRdb processed the multiplex PCR reads anew with MiXCR; each CDR3 protein has one entry. Of some 650,000 distinct CDR3 sequences in the sample, around 16% were seen once. The study's findings and limits: In the analysis, a 13 V-J model separated ophthalmopathy from stable hyperthyroidism.

J gave up 2 bases and V 4 bases, and 5 bases lay outside the gene matches. The length of the CDR3 is 15 residues. Looked up from germline, CDR1 is LNHDA and CDR2 is SQIVND (reference sequence). This clonotype occurred a few times. Its antigen remains unknown. The source of this sequence is a woman in her forties with Graves' ophthalmopathy. Material for sequencing was blood. The rearrangement joins TRBV19 to TRBJ2-7, with 10 bases that match TRBD1. This CDR3 reads CASSTAGQGPYEQYF. DNA for the CDR3: TGTGCCAGTAGTACCGCGGGACAGGGGCCCTACGAGCAGTACTTC. Full variable domain (missing parts from reference TRBV19 and TRBJ2-7): DGGITQSPKYLFRKEGQNVTLSCEQNLNHDAMYWYRQDPGQGLRLIYYSQIVNDFQKGDIAEGYSVSREKKESFPLTVTSAQKNPTAFYLCASSTAGQGPYEQYFGPGTRLTVT.